A single sample gave rise to the 31 T cell receptor beta chains below, sequenced in a study of blood T cell repertoires in COVID-19. The data were produced by immunoSEQ multiplex PCR, yet TCRdb's version contains in-frame clones alone and is incomplete. The sample holds roughly 300,000 clones, roughly 90% seen once. Material: peripheral blood. Receptors originate from a woman under 40 with COVID-19, enrolled during active disease.

The chain carries TRBV27 and TRBJ2-5; 7 positions agree with TRBD2. V trimming: 3 bases; J trimming: 3 bases; junction bases outside the gene matches: 7. Germline V lookup: CDR1 MNHEY, CDR2 SMNVEV (reference sequence). There are 15 residues in the CDR3. CDR3 sequence (DNA): TGTGCCAGCAGTTTCTTTGGACTAGAGGAAGAGACCCAGTACTTC. Protein: CASSFFGLEEETQYF.

The chain is built from TRBV5-6 and TRBJ2-1; D not certain. This CDR3 region has 16 residues. The V end lost 3 bases, the J end lost 0 bases, and 13 bases lay between the germline ends. Germline values: CDR1 SGHDT, CDR2 YYEEEE. Here the CDR3 DNA reads TGTGCCAGCAGCTCCCTATATAGCCCCTCCTACAATGAGCAGTTCTTC. As protein: CASSSLYSPSYNEQFF.

The chain has TRBV29-1 and TRBJ1-2, with TRBD1 matching 10 bases. Germline-derived CDR1 and CDR2 are SQVTM and ANQGSEA. V lost 2 bases, J lost 6 bases, and 6 bases stayed unmatched. CDR3 length: 14 amino acids. CDR3: CSVESRQGAHGYTF. The CDR3 DNA reads TGCAGCGTTGAATCGCGACAGGGGGCGCATGGCTACACCTTC.

The rearrangement uses TRBV28 and TRBJ2-5; 8 nucleotides match TRBD2. Germline-derived CDR1 and CDR2 are MDHEN and SYDVKM. V was pared by 6 bases and J by 0 bases, with 9 bases of the junction left unmatched. The CDR3 has 16 residues. In DNA form, the CDR3 reads TGTGCCAGCAGGTTGAGTAGCGGGGTATACCAAGAGACCCAGTACTTC. It is translated as CASRLSSGVYQETQYF. The whole variable domain, filled in from reference TRBV28 and TRBJ2-5, reads DVKVTQSSRYLVKRTGEKVFLECVQDMDHENMFWYRQDPGLGLRLIYFSYDVKMKEKGDIPEGYSVSREKKERFSLILESASTNQTSMYLCASRLSSGVYQETQYFGPGTRLLVL.

J is TRBJ2-7 and V is TRBV11-2, with TRBD1 matching over 8 bases. Germline assignment: CDR1 SGHAT and CDR2 FQNNGV. This CDR3 is 15 amino acids long. V lost 5 bases and J lost 2; bases outside the gene matches: 8. In DNA, the CDR3 is TGTGCCAGCAGCACCGCCGACAGGGGCGCCTACGAGCAGTACGTC. This sequence encodes CASSTADRGAYEQYV.

The chain links TRBV12-3 or TRBV12-4 to TRBJ2-5; 8 nucleotides align to TRBD1. The CDR3 is made up of 13 amino acids. The junction had 5 bases not matched to a gene; V was cut back by 6 bases and J by 5 bases. CDR3 residues: CASSSTGGETQYF. The CDR3 coding sequence is TGTGCCAGCAGCAGTACAGGGGGGGAGACCCAGTACTTC.

As for this clone: The sample carries other DNA sequences with the same CDR3. This chain uses TRBV24-1 with TRBJ1-1, with 10 bases identical to TRBD1. The germline V gene has CDR1 KGHDR and CDR2 SFDVKD. The V and J ends lost 2 bases and 3 bases, in that order; junction bases with no gene match: 2. The CDR3 consists of 15 residues. The CDR3 reads CATSDSGQGDTEAFF. CDR3 nucleotide sequence: TGTGCCACCAGTGATTCCGGACAGGGGGACACTGAAGCTTTCTTT.

This clone has just one count. This sequence joins TRBV11-2 and TRBJ1-6; 11 nucleotides agree with TRBD1. Germline-derived CDR1 and CDR2 are SGHAT and FQNNGV. V lost 5 bases and J lost 7; bases outside the gene matches: 7. This CDR3 has 16 amino acids. The CDR3 DNA follows: TGTGCCAGCAGCAGTCGGACAGGGGGCAGCAATTCACCCCTCCACTTT. Its protein product is CASSSRTGGSNSPLHF.

The gene calls are TRBV6-6 and TRBJ1-3; 10 bases fit TRBD1. V lost 5 bases, J lost 3 bases, and 16 bases stayed unmatched. This CDR3 is 19 amino acids long. Germline CDR1 reads MNHNY; CDR2 reads SVGAGI (reference sequence). The CDR3 loop is CASSHIDRGRGGVGNTIYF. In nucleotides, the CDR3 is TGTGCCAGCAGTCACATAGACAGGGGGCGGGGAGGGGTTGGAAACACCATATATTTT.

The chain couples TRBV9 to TRBJ2-5; 10 positions match TRBD2. This CDR3 has 15 amino acids. V lost 4 bases and J lost 5; bases outside the gene matches: 8. Germline V gene lookup returns CDR1 SGDLS and CDR2 YYNGEE. DNA for the CDR3: TGTGCCAGCAGCCCGGGACTAGCGCGGGAGGAGACCCAGTACTTC. Amino acid sequence: CASSPGLAREETQYF.

CDR3 coding DNA: TGTGCCAGTAGTATAGATCCGGGGAAGGGATCACCCCTCCACTTT. Residues: CASSIDPGKGSPLHF. The rearrangement joins TRBV19 to TRBJ1-6; D uncertain. The CDR3 has 15 residues. V was shortened by 0 bases and J by 10 bases, with 13 bases between the two germline ends. CDR1 and CDR2 (germline): LNHDA, SQIVND (reference sequence).

The V and J genes are TRBV28 and TRBJ1-2; the match to TRBD1 covers 8 bases. This CDR3 spans 14 amino acids. Germline V gene sequence: CDR1 MDHEN, CDR2 SYDVKM. J lost 7 bases, V lost 5 bases, and 9 bases had no gene match. The CDR3 DNA sequence: TGTGCCAGCAGTCGCCAGACAGGGGCGAGTGGCTACACCTTC. As protein: CASSRQTGASGYTF.

The chain has TRBV5-1 and TRBJ1-4; TRBD1 aligns across 11 bases. V was clipped by 0 bases and J by 6 bases; unmatched bases: 1. The length of the CDR3 is 15 residues. In germline, CDR1 is SGHRS, CDR2 YFSETQ. CDR3 loop: CASSLGGQGDEKLFF. As DNA, the CDR3 is TGCGCCAGCAGCTTGGGGGGACAGGGGGATGAAAAACTGTTTTTT. The full variable domain, completed using reference TRBV5-1 and TRBJ1-4, is KAGVTQTPRYLIKTRGQQVTLSCSPISGHRSVSWYQQTPGQGLQFLFEYFSETQRNKGNFPGRFSGRQFSNSRSEMNVSTLELGDSALYLCASSLGGQGDEKLFFGSGTQLSVL.

The chain links TRBV27 to TRBJ1-6, with 9 bases aligning to TRBD1. The V segment lost 6 bases and the J segment 2 bases; nucleotides outside the gene matches: 14. Germline assignment: CDR1 MNHEY and CDR2 SMNVEV (reference sequence). The CDR3 sequence is 19 residues long. CDR3 region: CASSRDSGQGLTYNSPLHF. The CDR3 DNA reads as TGTGCCAGCAGCCGAGACTCCGGACAGGGGCTAACCTATAATTCACCCCTCCACTTT.

This chain joins TRBV11-2 and TRBJ1-1, with TRBD1 as a possible D gene (6 bases). Per germline, CDR1 SGHAT and CDR2 FQNNGV. This CDR3 comprises 13 residues. Trimming removed 8 bases from V and 3 bases from J, with 13 bases in between. The CDR3 region is CASGQGSYTEAFF. In DNA, the CDR3 is TGTGCCAGCGGTCAGGGGAGTTACACTGAAGCTTTCTTT. The complete variable domain, with remaining parts taken from reference TRBV11-2 and TRBJ1-1, reads EAGVAQSPRYKIIEKRQSVAFWCNPISGHATLYWYQQILGQGPKLLIQFQNNGVVDDSQLPKDRFSAERLKGVDSTLKIQPAKLEDSAVYLCASGQGSYTEAFFGQGTRLTVV.

V gene TRBV20-1 combines with J gene TRBJ2-1, with TRBD2 matching 13 bases. The CDR3 is made up of 11 amino acids. Germline loops: CDR1 DFQATT, CDR2 SNEGSKA (reference sequence). CDR3 nucleotide sequence: TGCAGCACTAGCGGGGGGGCCCTTCAGTTCTTC. This sequence encodes CSTSGGALQFF.

The genes are TRBV6-1 and TRBJ2-5; 9 nucleotides agree with TRBD2. The CDR3 has 14 amino acids. J was trimmed by 13 bases and V by 1 base; bases with no gene match: 10. The V gene's germline CDR1 is MNHNS and CDR2 SASEGT. As DNA, the CDR3 is TGTGCCAGCAGTGAAGTCATTAGCGGGGGATTGGGGTACTTC. Translated: CASSEVISGGLGYF.

The chain employs TRBV10-3 and TRBJ1-2, with D perhaps matching TRBD1 (5 bases). Germline assignment: CDR1 ENHRY and CDR2 SYGVKD. Trimming took off 3 bases at V and 4 bases at J, with 12 bases between the two ends. This CDR3 region has 14 residues. The CDR3 DNA sequence: TGTGCCATCAGTGACGAGACAGAACGCTATGGCTACACCTTC. Residues: CAISDETERYGYTF.

This clone has only one observation. The V gene is TRBV7-6, the J gene TRBJ2-2; a weak D match, TRBD1 (6 bases). Between the trimmed V and J ends, which lost 4 bases and 0 bases, there was a span of 12 bases. The germline V gene encodes CDR1 SGHVS and CDR2 FNYEAQ. This CDR3 is 16 amino acids long. This CDR3 is CASSSGTPTNTGELFF. For the CDR3, the DNA is TGTGCCAGCAGCTCCGGGACACCGACGAACACCGGGGAGCTGTTTTTT.

This clone appeared once. CDR3 residues: CASSVGLARWNTEAFF. CDR3 coding DNA: TGTGCCAGCAGTGTCGGACTCGCTCGGTGGAACACTGAAGCTTTCTTT. The chain couples TRBV27 to TRBJ1-1; D is unresolved. Germline CDR1 reads MNHEY; CDR2 reads SMNVEV (reference sequence). V was cut by 5 bases and J by 1 base, with 17 bases left in between. The CDR3 length is 16 residues.

The J gene is TRBJ1-5, the V gene TRBV5-1; 8 nucleotides line up with TRBD1. Germline V gene sequence: CDR1 SGHRS, CDR2 YFSETQ. V shed 0 bases, J shed 4 bases, and the junction held 3 bases outside the gene matches. The CDR3 covers 15 residues. CDR3 sequence (DNA): TGCGCCAGCAGCTTGGATGGGACAGGAAATCAGCCCCAGCATTTT. It translates to CASSLDGTGNQPQHF.

On this clone itself: The sample contains more than one DNA sequence encoding this CDR3. This chain uses TRBV6-6 with TRBJ1-5; the D gene is possibly TRBD1 (6 bases). The germline V gene encodes CDR1 MNHNY and CDR2 SVGAGI (reference sequence). Trimming took off 0 bases at V and 4 bases at J, with 7 bases between the two ends. This CDR3 is built from 14 residues. DNA for the CDR3: TGTGCCAGCAGTTACTCAGGGGGTAATCAGCCCCAGCATTTT. This sequence encodes CASSYSGGNQPQHF.

The chain carries TRBV7-8 and TRBJ1-1, with D perhaps TRBD1 (5 bases). V shed 2 bases and J shed 7 bases, with 8 bases lying between them. This CDR3 comprises 12 residues. The germline V gene encodes CDR1 SGHVS and CDR2 FQNEAQ. CDR3 nucleotide sequence: TGTGCCAGCAGCTTATTCGGGGGTGAAGCTTTCTTT. Translated, it gives CASSLFGGEAFF.

J is TRBJ2-1 and V is TRBV14; 12 bases line up with TRBD2. Trimming took 5 bases from V and 7 from J; bases not matched to a gene: 3. This CDR3 has 14 residues. CDR1 and CDR2 from the germline V gene are SGHDN and FVKESK. The CDR3 reads CASSELAGGNEQFF. The CDR3 DNA sequence: TGTGCCAGCAGCGAACTAGCGGGGGGAAATGAGCAGTTCTTC.

The chain is built from TRBV7-9 and TRBJ1-1; D not resolved. CDR1 is SEHNR and CDR2 is FQNEAQ in the germline V gene (reference sequence). V was clipped by 1 base and J by 11 bases, with 14 bases between them. The CDR3 contains 13 residues. The chain's CDR3 is CASSLGSLTEAFF. In DNA, the CDR3 is TGTGCCAGCAGCTTAGGCTCCTTGACGGAGGCTTTCTTT.

The chain is built from TRBV30 and TRBJ2-7, with a tentative D call TRBD1 (6 bases). Trimming shortened V by 5 bases and J by 0 bases, and 17 bases separated the two germline ends. The CDR3 loop spans 15 amino acids. CDR1 and CDR2 from the germline V gene are GTSNPN and SVGIG (reference sequence). The CDR3 DNA reads as TGTGCCTGGGCCCCCGGACAGATTTCCTCCTACGAGCAGTACTTC. Translated: CAWAPGQISSYEQYF.

V and J are TRBV2 and TRBJ1-2, with 11 bases lining up with TRBD1. The germline CDR1 and CDR2 sequences are SNHLY and FYNNEI. The J segment lost 6 bases and the V segment lost 6 bases, leaving 3 bases of the junction unmatched. This CDR3 has 13 residues. The CDR3 protein is CASRPDRGHGYTF. As DNA, the CDR3 is TGTGCCAGCAGGCCGGACAGGGGGCATGGCTACACCTTC.

The gene calls are TRBV2 and TRBJ2-2; no clear D. V lost 4 bases and J lost 1, with 10 bases in between. CDR3 length equals 15 residues. The germline V gene has CDR1 SNHLY and CDR2 FYNNEI. The CDR3 is CASSVVPQNTGELFF. CDR3 coding DNA: TGTGCCAGCAGTGTGGTACCACAGAACACCGGGGAGCTGTTTTTT.

The chain combines TRBV7-2 with TRBJ2-7; D ambiguous. Trimming took off 0 bases at V and 4 bases at J, with 7 bases between the two ends. CDR3 size: 13 residues. Germline CDR1 reads SGHTA; CDR2 reads FQGNSA. CDR3 bases: TGTGCCAGCAGCTTAGCGCTCCTATACGAGCAGTACGTC. This translates into CASSLALLYEQYV.

The chain has TRBV18 and TRBJ1-2; the match to TRBD1 covers 10 bases. V dropped 5 bases and J dropped 0; count of bases not matched to a gene: 6. CDR1 and CDR2 from the germline V gene are KGHSH and LQKENI. The CDR3 has 16 amino acids. The CDR3 here is CASSSGTGASNYGYTF. CDR3 DNA sequence: TGTGCCAGCTCATCCGGGACAGGGGCCTCTAACTATGGCTACACCTTC. Full variable domain (outside the CDR3, taken from reference TRBV18 and TRBJ1-2): NAGVMQNPRHLVRRRGQEARLRCSPMKGHSHVYWYRQLPEEGLKFMVYLQKENIIDESGMPKERFSAEFPKEGPSILRIQQVVRGDSAAYFCASSSGTGASNYGYTFGSGTRLTVV.

The J gene is TRBJ2-5, the V gene TRBV6-6; perhaps TRBD1 as D (5 bases). Germline lookup yields CDR1 MNHNY and CDR2 SVGAGI (reference sequence). V lost 6 bases to trimming and J lost 3 bases, with 23 bases between them. The CDR3 totals 17 residues. This CDR3 reads CASRRSQTETAEETQYF. The CDR3 DNA reads TGTGCCAGCAGACGAAGCCAGACCGAGACAGCAGAAGAGACCCAGTACTTC.